What follows is one TCR beta chain and its context. This clone appeared a single time. Which antigen it targets is not known. No base-level quality is on record; no much larger clone is a single base apart. V was cut back by 4 bases and J by 0 bases, leaving a gap of 7 bases between them. Sequences SGHDT (CDR1) and YYEEEE (CDR2) are obtained from the germline V gene. The CDR3, cysteine through phenylalanine, is 14 amino acids long. Just CDR3 DNA is preserved here, 42 bases in frame from base 1. This sample stems from a study of blood T cell repertoires in COVID-19 (dated by TCRdb to 2020 to 2021). Regarding the study in general: Collaborator samples came from the United States, Italy and Spain and covered acute and convalescent phases of COVID-19. The prospective study material was composed of cDNA or gDNA derived from T cells, B-cell-depleted T cells, or PBMCs. Deeply sampled blood TCRbeta repertoires from subjects exposed to, actively infected with, or recovered from COVID-19 were included in the dataset. The repertoires were released in a freely available public database intended as a resource for research on the immune response to SARS-CoV-2. The samples were drawn from the first 160 participants of the ongoing ImmuneRACE study and from 1,254 subjects provided by 6 global collaborators. Sample metadata almost always included a de-identified subject ID, COVID-19 status, age in years and sex. HLA class I and class II types, where available, came from metadata supplied by the sample provider rather than from assay-based typing.

Overall study outcomes, separate from this receptor: Clinical and demographic metadata were provided uncurated, with the amount varying by source and participant.

TCRbeta CDR3 regions were amplified from genomic DNA by means of the immunoSEQ Assay, a bias-controlled multiplex PCR. The authors' pipeline ran thus. Within the assay, amplification of reference gene primers was used to estimate how many nucleated cells each sample contained. To quantify the absolute abundance of each unique TCRbeta CDR3 rearrangement, sequence reads were collapsed and filtered. For each sample, productive Simpson clonality was calculated as the square root of Simpson's diversity index over productive rearrangements. As stored in TCRdb, this immuneACCESS dataset retains in-frame rearrangements with V and J assigned. A fraction of the clones does not appear; measured against another copy, unresolved V genes explain less than half of the discrepancy, and the remainder lacks a known reason. For V, J and clone size, that table is used; D and trimming come from the DNA. Present in this sample are roughly 200,000 clones, about 81% of which were seen just once. The ten most abundant clones make up roughly 12% of the sample.

At one collaborating source in Seattle, patients were enrolled during active infection and were followed longitudinally through the course of disease. Whole blood was collected in K2EDTA tubes by collaborating institutions according to the institutions' own protocols. Collaborator samples were shipped for TCRbeta analysis as frozen whole blood, isolated PBMCs, or DNA extracted from either sample type. This chain is built from TRBV5-6 and TRBJ2-2, and possibly TRBD2, on 5 matching bases. The origin of this receptor is a woman of 80 years or more with COVID-19, enrolled during active disease. The sequenced sample consisted of peripheral blood. In nucleotides, the sequence is TGTGCCAGCAGCGAGGACTCGAACACCGGGGAGCTGTTTTTT. Its translation is CASSEDSNTGELFF.